This TCR beta chain comes out of a study of blood T cell repertoires in COVID-19. Overall study context: Nucleic acid was either cDNA or gDNA, and it came from T cells, B-cell-depleted T cells, or PBMCs.

Sequencing was performed with immunoSEQ multiplex PCR; in TCRdb, only in-frame clones are kept and a portion is missing. The sample has fewer than 500,000 clones, around 90% seen once. V dropped 3 bases and J dropped 5; count of bases not matched to a gene: 7. This CDR3 is 14 amino acids long. Germline lookup yields CDR1 SGHNT and CDR2 YYREEE (reference sequence). Cohort 3 recovered donors had two negative PCRs, clearance, or symptom resolution. Sequencing used PBMCs or T cells enriched from blood (not recorded which). This receptor was obtained from a young woman who had recovered from COVID-19. This chain joins TRBV5-4 and TRBJ1-2; TRBD1 aligns across 7 bases. CDR3 nucleotide sequence: TGTGCCAGCAGCTCGGGACAGCTGAAATATGGCTACACCTTC. This sequence encodes CASSSGQLKYGYTF.